These 7 T cell receptor beta chains came from one sample sequenced in a study of T cell responses to AZD1222 COVID-19 vaccine listed by TCRdb under 2021. The time point label of this sample denotes: baseline before first vaccination. Libraries were constructed by the immunoSEQ multiplex PCR assay. Entries here come from immuneACCESS through TCRdb and include only in-frame sequences with V and J called. Some clones fail to appear in such tables; in the studies checked, an unresolved V gene covers under half of the shortfall, and the cause of the remainder is unknown. This sample comprises 110,000 or so clones, about 90% of them detected only once. The ten largest make up roughly 5.7% of the sample. This specimen was peripheral blood, taken on day 0 of AZD1222 vaccination. Receptors originate from an adult in good health.

The chain has TRBV6-5 and TRBJ1-1; no clear D. V shed 8 bases and J shed 1 base, with 5 bases lying between them. Germline V gene sequence: CDR1 MNHEY, CDR2 SVGAGI. The CDR3 runs to 11 residues. The CDR3 DNA is TGTGCCAGCCCCGCGAACACTGAAGCTTTCTTT. Translation gives CASPANTEAFF.

This clone was detected a few times. The CDR3 is CATSIEGGAGEQYF. Written as DNA, the CDR3 is TGTGCCACCAGCATAGAGGGGGGCGCGGGCGAGCAGTACTTC. The chain uses TRBV15 and TRBJ2-7; D may correspond to TRBD1 or TRBD2 (6 bases each). This CDR3 is 14 amino acids long. Looked up from germline, CDR1 is LNHNV and CDR2 is YYDKDF (reference sequence). Trimming stripped 4 bases from V and 6 bases from J, with 16 bases between.

The J gene is TRBJ1-6, the V gene TRBV19; D is uncertain. The CDR3 has 13 residues. Germline-derived CDR1 and CDR2 are LNHDA and SQIVND (reference sequence). The V gene lost 3 bases and the J gene lost 4 bases, with 4 bases spanning the gap. The CDR3 loop is CASSIRYNSPLHF. The CDR3 coding sequence is TGTGCCAGTAGTATCCGATATAATTCACCCCTCCACTTT.

This clone showed up just a few times. CDR3 sequence: CSAAAALDYEQYF. In DNA, the CDR3 is TGCAGCGCCGCGGCCGCCCTGGATTACGAGCAGTACTTC. The chain combines TRBV29-1 with TRBJ2-7; D uncertain. The CDR3 covers 13 residues. The V end lost 7 bases, the J end lost 4 bases, and 17 bases lay between the germline ends. Germline V gene data show CDR1 as SQVTM and CDR2 as ANQGSEA.

The chain is built from TRBV11-2 and TRBJ1-5, with D perhaps matching TRBD1 (6 bases). Trimming shortened V by 4 bases and J by 6 bases, and 13 bases separated the two germline ends. The CDR3 is 14 amino acids. Germline V gene sequence: CDR1 SGHAT, CDR2 FQNNGV. The CDR3 is CASSSAIGGQPQHF. DNA of the CDR3: TGTGCCAGCAGCTCCGCTATAGGGGGTCAGCCCCAGCATTTT.

The chain links TRBV30 to TRBJ2-1; TRBD1 matches at 8 bases. With 2 bases clipped from V and 7 bases from J, the junction kept 7 bases outside the gene matches. Germline V CDR1 and CDR2: GTSNPN, SVGIG (reference sequence). This CDR3 region has 14 residues. CDR3: CAWSKGDRRNEQFF. The CDR3 bases are TGTGCCTGGAGTAAAGGGGACAGGCGAAATGAGCAGTTCTTC.

The rearrangement uses TRBV5-6 and TRBJ2-3; D perhaps matches TRBD2 (6 bases). The V end lost 2 bases, the J end lost 2 bases, and 15 bases lay between the germline ends. The CDR3 has 16 amino acids. Germline V gives CDR1 SGHDT, CDR2 YYEEEE. CDR3 sequence reads: CASSLAGTWATDTQYF. In nucleotides, the CDR3 is TGTGCCAGCAGCTTAGCCGGGACTTGGGCCACAGATACGCAGTATTTT.